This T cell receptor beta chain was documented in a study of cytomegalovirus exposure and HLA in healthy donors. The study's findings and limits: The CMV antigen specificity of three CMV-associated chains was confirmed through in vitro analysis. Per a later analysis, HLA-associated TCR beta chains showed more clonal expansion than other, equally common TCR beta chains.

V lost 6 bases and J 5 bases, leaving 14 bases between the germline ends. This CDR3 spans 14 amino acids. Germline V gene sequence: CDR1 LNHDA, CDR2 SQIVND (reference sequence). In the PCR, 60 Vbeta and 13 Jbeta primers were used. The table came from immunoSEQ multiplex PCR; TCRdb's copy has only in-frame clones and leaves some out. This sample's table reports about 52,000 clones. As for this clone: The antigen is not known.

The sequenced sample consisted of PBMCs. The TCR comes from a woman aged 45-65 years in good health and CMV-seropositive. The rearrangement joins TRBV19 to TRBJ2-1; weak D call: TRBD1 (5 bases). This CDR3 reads CASSPWGGDNEQFF. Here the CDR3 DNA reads TGTGCCAGTAGCCCCTGGGGCGGTGACAATGAGCAGTTCTTC.